The clone carrying this T cell receptor (beta chain) has a handful of counts. No antigen is known for it. Unique molecular identifiers were linked by the library to individual cDNA molecules. Source study methods: Sample TCR counts, which ranged from about 23,224 to 750,000, had a median of 95,638. TCRdb reprocessed the RACE reads via MiXCR and lists one record per CDR3 protein. TCRdb, rather than the study authors, made the V and J calls. The sample contains 150,000 to 200,000 distinct CDR3 sequences, approximately 15% of which appear only once. The germline V gene has CDR1 SGHTA and CDR2 FQGNSA. There are 14 residues in the CDR3. J gave up 3 bases and V 4 bases, and 2 bases lay outside the gene matches. Described time point: patch test 1, 2 weeks after DPC sensitization. Stated treatment: therapeutic diphenylcyclopropenone sensitization with weekly scalp DPC. The data originate from a study of human T cells and chemical hapten exposure. Turning to the study itself: Patients received weekly diphenylcyclopropenone doses to the scalp throughout the approximately 24-week study.

Study-level points and caveats: A positive correlation with patch test score was shown by PT1 expanded TCR counts.

Here the sequenced sample was whole blood, taken in connection with sensitization to the hapten diphenylcyclopropenone (DPC). This chain joins TRBV7-2 and TRBJ2-5, with TRBD1 matching over 10 bases. The TCR originated in a woman aged 25 to 45 with alopecia areata. Some clones in this sample may be carry-over from other donors' samples. The CDR3 loop is CASSSGTGEETQYF. DNA of the CDR3: TGTGCCAGCAGCTCAGGGACAGGGGAAGAGACCCAGTACTTC.